This is a list of T cell receptor beta chains from one sample in a study of early T cells in non-severe SARS-CoV-2 infection. TCRdb reprocessed the 5' RACE reads via MiXCR and lists one record per CDR3 protein. The table lists about 33,000 distinct CDR3 sequences, around 4.6% of them singletons, with around 14% in the top ten. Sequenced: whole blood. Receptors originate from an adult who was a healthcare worker with PCR-confirmed SARS-CoV-2 infection or an uninfected control (not recorded which). Each CDR3 is given with its conserved first and last residue. A D gene is named only where the DNA matches it firmly. Not every row has a clone size; where given, it reads once, few, many or a size class.

DNA: TGTGCCAGCAGCTTAGGACCAGATACGCAGTATTTT
CDR3: CASSLGPDTQYF
V: TRBV7-2
D: -
size: few
J: TRBJ2-3

DNA: TGTGCCAGCTCACATGAAGGGGCGGACAGCTCCTACAATGAGCAGTTCTTC
CDR3: CASSHEGADSSYNEQFF
V: TRBV18
D: -
size: many
J: TRBJ2-1

DNA: TGTGCCAGCAGCCTCCGAGGGGGTAGCGGGGGACACGAGCAGTACTTC
CDR3: CASSLRGGSGGHEQYF
V: TRBV7-9
D: TRBD2
size: -
J: TRBJ2-7

DNA: TGTGCCAGCAGCCAAGTCGGACCAACCGGGGAGCTGTTTTTT
CDR3: CASSQVGPTGELFF
V: TRBV3-1
D: -
size: many
J: TRBJ2-2

DNA: TGTGCCAGCGGATGGACAGCCATGAACACTGAAGCTTTCTTT
CDR3: CASGWTAMNTEAFF
V: TRBV6-1
D: -
size: many
J: TRBJ1-1

DNA: TGTGCCAGCAGCTCCCAGAGGCATACCTACGAGCAGTACTTC
CDR3: CASSSQRHTYEQYF
V: TRBV7-2
D: -
size: many
J: TRBJ2-7

DNA: TGCGCCAGCAGTGAGTCGATTCGGAACACTGAAGCTTTCTTT
CDR3: CASSESIRNTEAFF
V: TRBV10-2
D: -
size: -
J: TRBJ1-1

DNA: TGTGCCAGTAGTATTAGGCGGCTGGGGGCGCGTCAAGAGACCCAGTACTTC
CDR3: CASSIRRLGARQETQYF
V: TRBV19
D: -
size: many
J: TRBJ2-5

DNA: TGCGCCAGCAGCTACTACCCCTCAGCGTTATCCTACAATGAGCAGTTCTTC
CDR3: CASSYYPSALSYNEQFF
V: TRBV5-1
D: -
size: -
J: TRBJ2-1

DNA: TGCGCCAGCAGCTTGGCGGCGGGGGACTCCTACAATGAGCAGTTCTTC
CDR3: CASSLAAGDSYNEQFF
V: TRBV5-1
D: TRBD2
size: many
J: TRBJ2-1

DNA: TGCAGTGCTAGAGATATTAGGACAGGGCTGGAGCAGTACTTC
CDR3: CSARDIRTGLEQYF
V: TRBV20-1
D: TRBD1
size: few
J: TRBJ2-7

DNA: TGTGTCAGCTCACCCAACGTAAACTCACCCCTCCACTTT
CDR3: CVSSPNVNSPLHF
V: TRBV18
D: -
size: -
J: TRBJ1-6

DNA: TGCGCCAGCAGCCAAGATAAGGTATCACCCCTCCACTTT
CDR3: CASSQDKVSPLHF
V: TRBV4-3
D: -
size: many
J: TRBJ1-6

DNA: TGTGCCAGCAGTTACTCCAGGACCGGTGCGGAGCAGTACTTC
CDR3: CASSYSRTGAEQYF
V: TRBV6-6
D: -
size: few
J: TRBJ2-7

DNA: TGCGCCAGCAGCTTGGCCCCCGGGTCGGGCACCGGGGAGCTGTTTTTT
CDR3: CASSLAPGSGTGELFF
V: TRBV5-1
D: -
size: many
J: TRBJ2-2

DNA: TGCGCCAGCAGCTTGGCTAGCGGCAACCAAGAGACCCAGTACTTC
CDR3: CASSLASGNQETQYF
V: TRBV5-1
D: TRBD2
size: few
J: TRBJ2-5

DNA: TGTGCCAGCAGCGCGTTCCGCTTTTATGGCTACACCTTC
CDR3: CASSAFRFYGYTF
V: TRBV7-9
D: -
size: medium-sized
J: TRBJ1-2

DNA: TGTGCCAGCAGGCTAGGGACAGGGATCGATGGCTACACCTTC
CDR3: CASRLGTGIDGYTF
V: TRBV12-3/TRBV12-4
D: TRBD1
size: many
J: TRBJ1-2

DNA: TGTGCCAGCAGCCGGTCTGGGGTAAAGTTGCAAAACATTCAGTACTTC
CDR3: CASSRSGVKLQNIQYF
V: TRBV12-3/TRBV12-4
D: -
size: few
J: TRBJ2-4

DNA: TGTGCCAGCAGCCAAGAACCAGGGGCTAGCTCCTACGAGCAGTACTTC
CDR3: CASSQEPGASSYEQYF
V: TRBV3-1
D: -
size: many
J: TRBJ2-7

DNA: TGTGCCAGCAGTTTATCAGCCCTTCAGGGCTATGGCTACACCTTC
CDR3: CASSLSALQGYGYTF
V: TRBV27
D: -
size: many
J: TRBJ1-2

DNA: TGTGCCAGCAGCTTAGCTACGATGGGGGTAGTGGACGGGACAGGGTTGTACAATGAGCAGTTCTTC
CDR3: CASSLATMGVVDGTGLYNEQFF
V: TRBV7-6
D: TRBD1
size: many
J: TRBJ2-1

DNA: TGTGCCAGCAGTTACCTAGAGCCGGGACGGATGACCTATGGCTACACCTTC
CDR3: CASSYLEPGRMTYGYTF
V: TRBV6-5
D: -
size: many
J: TRBJ1-2

DNA: TGCAGTGCTTTTAATGGGAGGGGCAATCAGCCCCAGCATTTT
CDR3: CSAFNGRGNQPQHF
V: TRBV20-1
D: -
size: many
J: TRBJ1-5

DNA: TGTGCCAGCAGTTCATCTTATACTGAAGCTTTCTTT
CDR3: CASSSSYTEAFF
V: TRBV12-3/TRBV12-4
D: -
size: few
J: TRBJ1-1

DNA: TGCGCCAGCAGGGGACAGCAGGATTCCTACGAGCAGTACTTC
CDR3: CASRGQQDSYEQYF
V: TRBV10-2
D: TRBD1
size: many
J: TRBJ2-7

DNA: TGTGCCAGCAGCCAAGGGGGGGAGCTGTTTTTT
CDR3: CASSQGGELFF
V: TRBV7-7
D: -
size: many
J: TRBJ2-2

DNA: TGTGCCAGCAGCTTCGCCGGGACCCTCTACGAGCAGTACTTC
CDR3: CASSFAGTLYEQYF
V: TRBV7-8
D: -
size: many
J: TRBJ2-7

DNA: TGTGCCAGCACCCAGAGCGGGGTCCATGAGCAGTTCTTC
CDR3: CASTQSGVHEQFF
V: TRBV12-3/TRBV12-4
D: TRBD2
size: many
J: TRBJ2-1

DNA: TGCAGTGCTAGAGATCTACCGGCGGGAGACTACGAGCAGTACTTC
CDR3: CSARDLPAGDYEQYF
V: TRBV20-1
D: TRBD2
size: many
J: TRBJ2-7

DNA: TGCAGCGTCTTTACCGGGACAGGGGACGGTAACTATGGCTACACCTTC
CDR3: CSVFTGTGDGNYGYTF
V: TRBV29-1
D: TRBD1
size: few
J: TRBJ1-2

DNA: TGTGCCAGCAGTTTAACCCATGGGCAGCCCCAGCATTTT
CDR3: CASSLTHGQPQHF
V: TRBV12-3/TRBV12-4
D: -
size: many
J: TRBJ1-5

DNA: TGTGCCAGCAGCCAACTAGCGGGGGCGGGCGATGAGCAGTTCTTC
CDR3: CASSQLAGAGDEQFF
V: TRBV4-2
D: TRBD2
size: many
J: TRBJ2-1

DNA: TGTGCCAGCAGCCAAGAGGGGGACTCTGGGGCCAACGTCCTGACTTTC
CDR3: CASSQEGDSGANVLTF
V: TRBV4-2
D: -
size: many
J: TRBJ2-6

DNA: TGTGCCAGCGCGGACATTTTCTACGAGCAGTACTTC
CDR3: CASADIFYEQYF
V: TRBV28
D: -
size: -
J: TRBJ2-7

DNA: TGTGCCAGTAGCACGCTCCCCCGGGAGACCCAGTACTTC
CDR3: CASSTLPRETQYF
V: TRBV19
D: -
size: many
J: TRBJ2-5

DNA: TGTGCCAGCAGCCCGGGGACCGAGAATTCACCCCTCCACTTT
CDR3: CASSPGTENSPLHF
V: TRBV7-3
D: -
size: few
J: TRBJ1-6

DNA: TGCGCCAGCAGCTTAACAGGGGACGATACGCAGTATTTT
CDR3: CASSLTGDDTQYF
V: TRBV5-1
D: TRBD1
size: many
J: TRBJ2-3

DNA: TGTGCCAGCAGCCTGAGGGTAACCACAGGGGTTGGCACTGAAGCTTTCTTT
CDR3: CASSLRVTTGVGTEAFF
V: TRBV7-2
D: TRBD1
size: few
J: TRBJ1-1

DNA: TGCGCCAGCAGCTTATACACGGCCCGGGGGCAGTACTTC
CDR3: CASSLYTARGQYF
V: TRBV5-1
D: -
size: many
J: TRBJ2-7

DNA: TGTGCCAGCAGCTCGACAGTTTATGGCTACACCTTC
CDR3: CASSSTVYGYTF
V: TRBV28
D: -
size: -
J: TRBJ1-2

DNA: TGTGCCAGCAGCTTAGGCGTCCTCCGAGGGGACAAAGAGACCCAGTACTTC
CDR3: CASSLGVLRGDKETQYF
V: TRBV11-2
D: -
size: few
J: TRBJ2-5

DNA: TGTGCCAGCAGCTCGAGAAGGGGCGAATACGAGCAGTACTTC
CDR3: CASSSRRGEYEQYF
V: TRBV7-4
D: -
size: few
J: TRBJ2-7

DNA: TGTGCCAGCAGCTTTCGGAGGGGACAGGGTGCGGAAGGAGGCTACACCTTC
CDR3: CASSFRRGQGAEGGYTF
V: TRBV11-2
D: TRBD1
size: few
J: TRBJ1-2

DNA: TGCGCCAGCAGCCCTAGCGCGACAGATCAAGAGACCCAGTACTTC
CDR3: CASSPSATDQETQYF
V: TRBV5-1
D: -
size: many
J: TRBJ2-5

DNA: TGTGCCAATCTATACTACGAGCAGTACTTC
CDR3: CANLYYEQYF
V: TRBV19
D: -
size: few
J: TRBJ2-7

DNA: TGCAGTGCTAGTTCGGGACTAGCGGGGCAATTCTACAATGAGCAGTTCTTC
CDR3: CSASSGLAGQFYNEQFF
V: TRBV20-1
D: TRBD2
size: few
J: TRBJ2-1

DNA: TGCAGTGCACCGGACGGTTACAATGAGCAGTTCTTC
CDR3: CSAPDGYNEQFF
V: TRBV20-1
D: -
size: many
J: TRBJ2-1

DNA: TGTGCCAGCAGCTTTATCGGGGACACCGGGGAGCTGTTTTTT
CDR3: CASSFIGDTGELFF
V: TRBV11-2
D: -
size: -
J: TRBJ2-2

DNA: TGTGCCATCAGTGGGGGGAGCCAAGAGACCCAGTACTTC
CDR3: CAISGGSQETQYF
V: TRBV10-3
D: -
size: -
J: TRBJ2-5

DNA: TGCAGTGCTAGGCCCGGGCACGCGAGCTCCTACGAGCAGTACTTC
CDR3: CSARPGHASSYEQYF
V: TRBV20-1
D: -
size: many
J: TRBJ2-7

DNA: TGTGCCAGTAGTGTAGGCACTAGCGGTGGGGAGACCCAGTACTTC
CDR3: CASSVGTSGGETQYF
V: TRBV19
D: TRBD2
size: many
J: TRBJ2-5